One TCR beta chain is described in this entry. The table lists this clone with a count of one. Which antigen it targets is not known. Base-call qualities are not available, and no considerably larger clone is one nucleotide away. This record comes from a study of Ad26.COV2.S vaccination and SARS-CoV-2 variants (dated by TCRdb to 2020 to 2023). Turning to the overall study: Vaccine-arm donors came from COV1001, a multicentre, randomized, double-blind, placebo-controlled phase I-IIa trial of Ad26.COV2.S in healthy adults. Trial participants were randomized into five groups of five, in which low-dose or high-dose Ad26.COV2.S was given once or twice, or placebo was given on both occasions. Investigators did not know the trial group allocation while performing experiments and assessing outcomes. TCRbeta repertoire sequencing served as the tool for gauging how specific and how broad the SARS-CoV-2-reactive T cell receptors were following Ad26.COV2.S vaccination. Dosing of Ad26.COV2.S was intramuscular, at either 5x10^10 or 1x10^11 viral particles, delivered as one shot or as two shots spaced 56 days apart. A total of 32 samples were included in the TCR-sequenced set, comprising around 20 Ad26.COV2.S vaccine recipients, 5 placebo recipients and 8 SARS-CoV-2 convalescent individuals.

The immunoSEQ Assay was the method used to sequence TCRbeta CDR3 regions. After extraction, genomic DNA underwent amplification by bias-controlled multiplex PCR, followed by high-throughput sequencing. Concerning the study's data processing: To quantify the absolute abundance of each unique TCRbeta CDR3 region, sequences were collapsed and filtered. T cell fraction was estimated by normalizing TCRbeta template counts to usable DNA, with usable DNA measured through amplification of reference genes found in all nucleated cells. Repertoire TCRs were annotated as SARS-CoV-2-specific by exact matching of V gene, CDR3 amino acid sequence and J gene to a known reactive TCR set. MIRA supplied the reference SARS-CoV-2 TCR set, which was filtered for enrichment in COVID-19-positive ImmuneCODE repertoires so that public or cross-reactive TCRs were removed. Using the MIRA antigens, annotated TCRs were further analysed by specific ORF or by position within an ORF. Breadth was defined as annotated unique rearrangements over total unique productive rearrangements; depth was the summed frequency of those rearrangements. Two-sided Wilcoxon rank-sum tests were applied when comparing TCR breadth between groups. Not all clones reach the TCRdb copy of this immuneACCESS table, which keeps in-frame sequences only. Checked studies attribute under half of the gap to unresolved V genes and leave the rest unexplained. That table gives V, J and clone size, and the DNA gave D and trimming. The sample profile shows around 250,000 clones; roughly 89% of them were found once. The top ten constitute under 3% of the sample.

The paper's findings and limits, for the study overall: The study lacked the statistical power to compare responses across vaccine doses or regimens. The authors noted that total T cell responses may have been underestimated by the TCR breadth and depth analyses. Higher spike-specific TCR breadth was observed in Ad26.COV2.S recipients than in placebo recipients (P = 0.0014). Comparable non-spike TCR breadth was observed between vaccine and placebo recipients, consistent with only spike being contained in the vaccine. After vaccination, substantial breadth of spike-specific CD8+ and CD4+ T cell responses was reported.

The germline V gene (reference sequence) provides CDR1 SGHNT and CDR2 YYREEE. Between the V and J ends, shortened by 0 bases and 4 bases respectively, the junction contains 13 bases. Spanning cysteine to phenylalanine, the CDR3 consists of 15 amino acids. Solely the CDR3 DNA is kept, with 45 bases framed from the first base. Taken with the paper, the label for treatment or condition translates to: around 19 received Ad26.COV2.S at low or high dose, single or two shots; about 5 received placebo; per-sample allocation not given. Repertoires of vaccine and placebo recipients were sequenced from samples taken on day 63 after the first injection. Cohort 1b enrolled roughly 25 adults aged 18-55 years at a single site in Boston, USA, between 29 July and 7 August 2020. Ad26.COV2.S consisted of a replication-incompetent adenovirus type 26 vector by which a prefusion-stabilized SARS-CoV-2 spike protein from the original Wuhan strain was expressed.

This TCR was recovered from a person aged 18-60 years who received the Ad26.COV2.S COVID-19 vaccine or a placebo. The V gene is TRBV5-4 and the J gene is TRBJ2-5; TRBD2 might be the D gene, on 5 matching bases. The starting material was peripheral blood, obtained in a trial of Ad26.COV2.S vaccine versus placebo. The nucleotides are TGTGCCAGCAGCTTGGAAATCGGGGTGGTAGAGACCCAGTACTTC. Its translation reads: CASSLEIGVVETQYF.